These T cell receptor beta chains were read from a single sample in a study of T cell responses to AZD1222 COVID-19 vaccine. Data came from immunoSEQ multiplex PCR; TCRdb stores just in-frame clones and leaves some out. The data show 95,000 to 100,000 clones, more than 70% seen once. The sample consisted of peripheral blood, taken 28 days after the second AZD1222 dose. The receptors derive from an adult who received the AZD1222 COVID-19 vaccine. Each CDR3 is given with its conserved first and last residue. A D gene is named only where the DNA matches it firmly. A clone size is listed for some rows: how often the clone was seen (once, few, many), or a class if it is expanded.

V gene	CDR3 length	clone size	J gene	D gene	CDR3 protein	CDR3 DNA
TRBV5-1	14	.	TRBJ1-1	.	CASSLTEQNTEAFF	TGCGCCAGCAGCTTGACAGAGCAGAACACTGAAGCTTTCTTT
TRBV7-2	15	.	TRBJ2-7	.	CASSPQERGIYEQYF	TGTGCCAGCAGCCCCCAGGAGAGGGGCATCTACGAGCAGTACTTC
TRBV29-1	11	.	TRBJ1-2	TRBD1	CSVGTDYGYTF	TGCAGCGTCGGGACAGACTATGGCTACACCTTC
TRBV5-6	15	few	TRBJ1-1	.	CASSLGRIMNTEAFF	TGTGCCAGCAGCTTGGGACGAATCATGAACACTGAAGCTTTCTTT
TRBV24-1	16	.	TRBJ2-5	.	CATSDSDKGGPETQYF	TGTGCCACCAGTGATTCTGACAAGGGGGGCCCGGAGACCCAGTACTTC
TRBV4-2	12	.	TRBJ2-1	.	CASSRGGAEQFF	TGTGCCAGCAGCCGGGGGGGGGCTGAGCAGTTCTTC
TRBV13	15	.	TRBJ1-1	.	CASSSNREGNTEAFF	TGTGCCAGCAGCTCCAACAGGGAGGGGAACACTGAAGCTTTCTTT
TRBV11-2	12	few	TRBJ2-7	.	CASSRWGYEQYF	TGTGCCAGCAGCCGATGGGGCTACGAGCAGTACTTC
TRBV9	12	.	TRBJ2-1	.	CASSVGENEQFF	TGTGCCAGCAGCGTAGGAGAGAATGAGCAGTTCTTC
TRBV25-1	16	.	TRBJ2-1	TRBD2	CASSDLGLAGVNEQFF	TGTGCCAGCAGTGACCTGGGACTAGCGGGAGTCAATGAGCAGTTCTTC
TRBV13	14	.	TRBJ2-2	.	CASSLTGYTGELFF	TGTGCCAGCAGCTTAACTGGCTACACCGGGGAGCTGTTTTTT
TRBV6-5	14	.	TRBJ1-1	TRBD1	CASPRGQGWTEAFF	TGTGCCAGCCCTAGGGGACAGGGATGGACTGAAGCTTTCTTT